This is a list of T cell receptor beta chains from one sample in a study of shared clonotypes between healthy human individuals. Assay: immunoSEQ multiplex PCR; the TCRdb copy retains only in-frame clones and omits some. The sample contains roughly 220,000 clones, 50% to 75% of which appear only once. The source material was memory CD4+ T cells sorted from blood. These receptors originate from a man younger than 40 in good health. The CDR3 runs from the conserved cysteine through the conserved F or W. D genes are given only for firm matches. Clone size is given for some rows only: seen once, a few or many times, or a class if the clone is expanded.

TRBJ2-6	NA	NA	TRBV9	TGTGCCAGCAGCGTGAGCCGGACGGACTACTCTGGGGCCAACGTCCTGACTTTC	CASSVSRTDYSGANVLTF
TRBJ2-5	many	TRBD1	TRBV7-2	TGTGCCAGCAGCCCCCGGTTTTGGACAGGGGAAGAGACCCAGTACTTC	CASSPRFWTGEETQYF
TRBJ2-3	NA	NA	TRBV7-8	TGTGCCAGCTGTAAGGGCATCGGCACAGATACGCAGTATTTT	CASCKGIGTDTQYF
TRBJ2-7	once	NA	TRBV7-2	TGTGCCAGCAGCTTAGGTCCCGGGGCCTACGAGCAGTACTTC	CASSLGPGAYEQYF
TRBJ1-1	few	NA	TRBV28	TGTGCCAGCCGCCTACAAGGAGGATACACTGAAGCTTTCTTT	CASRLQGGYTEAFF
TRBJ1-5	NA	NA	TRBV27	TGTGCCAGCAGTTCCACAGGGTCTCGGCAGCCCCAGCATTTT	CASSSTGSRQPQHF
TRBJ2-2	few	NA	TRBV2	TGTGCCAGCAGGGTTGGCGGGTCGAACACCGGGGAGCTGTTTTTT	CASRVGGSNTGELFF
TRBJ2-1	NA	TRBD1	TRBV7-9	TGTGCCAGCAGCACTGGACAGGGCTCCTACAATGAGCAGTTCTTC	CASSTGQGSYNEQFF
TRBJ2-4	NA	NA	TRBV6-1	TGTGCCAGCAGTGAAAGGGCAGGGGCGAAGGCTCTCCTAGCCAAAAACATTCAGTACTTC	CASSERAGAKALLAKNIQYF
TRBJ2-2	NA	NA	TRBV5-4	TGTGCCAGCAGCCCCGGGACAAGGAACACCGGGGAGCTGTTTTTT	CASSPGTRNTGELFF
TRBJ2-1	few	TRBD2	TRBV7-2	TGTGCCAGCAGCCCTCAGCTGGCGGGAGCCGGTGAGCAGTTCTTC	CASSPQLAGAGEQFF
TRBJ2-4	NA	NA	TRBV15	TGTGCCACCAGCAGAGGTTTTACGAATGGGGCCAAAAACATTCAGTACTTC	CATSRGFTNGAKNIQYF
TRBJ1-2	NA	NA	TRBV2	TGTGCCAGCAGTGAAGTGGGGGCAAACTATGGCTACACCTTC	CASSEVGANYGYTF
TRBJ1-5	few	NA	TRBV18	TGTGCCAGCTCACCTTCCGAGTACCTTCAGCCCCAGCATTTT	CASSPSEYLQPQHF
TRBJ2-1	NA	NA	TRBV29-1	TGCAGCGTTGGCCCGGACACGGCTCGCTCCTACAATGAGCAGTTCTTC	CSVGPDTARSYNEQFF
TRBJ1-4	many	NA	TRBV18	TGTGCCAGCTCACCTGGGCCACGCGATGAAAAACTGTTTTTT	CASSPGPRDEKLFF
TRBJ2-3	NA	TRBD1	TRBV11-3	TGTGCCAGCAGCTTCAGGGGGCAAACAGATACGCAGTATTTT	CASSFRGQTDTQYF
TRBJ1-4	NA	NA	TRBV5-6	TGTGCCAGCAGCTCGGCGGGGCCGGGTAATGAAAAACTGTTTTTT	CASSSAGPGNEKLFF
TRBJ1-5	few	NA	TRBV28	TGTGCCAGCAGTCACGGGAGGAACAATCAGCCCCAGCATTTT	CASSHGRNNQPQHF
TRBJ1-5	NA	NA	TRBV6-4	TGTGCCAGCAGCGAAGAAGGGAGCAATCAGCCCCAGCATTTT	CASSEEGSNQPQHF
TRBJ2-1	NA	NA	TRBV27	TGTGCCAGCAGGTACTTACAGGGAGCCGGCTCCTACAATGAGCAGTTCTTC	CASRYLQGAGSYNEQFF
TRBJ2-5	NA	NA	TRBV6-6	TGTGCCAGCAGGCCCGTAACATCGCAGCAAGAGACCCAGTACTTC	CASRPVTSQQETQYF
TRBJ2-5	NA	NA	TRBV7-2	TGTGCCAGCAGCTTAGCCGGCGAGACCCAGTACTTC	CASSLAGETQYF
TRBJ2-7	NA	NA	TRBV6-6	TGTGCCAGCGCCCGTGGCTCCTACGAGCAGTACTTC	CASARGSYEQYF
TRBJ2-3	NA	TRBD2	TRBV5-4	TGTGCCAGCAGCTCTCGGATAGCGGGAGATACGCAGTATTTT	CASSSRIAGDTQYF
TRBJ2-7	NA	NA	TRBV6-1	TGTGCCAGCAGTGTCAGGGGCTCCTACGAGCAGTACTTC	CASSVRGSYEQYF
TRBJ1-2	NA	NA	TRBV14	TGTGCCAGCAGCCAAGATCTATATGGACAGCGGGGCTACACCTTC	CASSQDLYGQRGYTF
TRBJ1-2	NA	NA	TRBV28	TGTGCCAGCAGCTGGGAGGGGGCTAACTATGGCTACACCTTC	CASSWEGANYGYTF
TRBJ1-4	few	NA	TRBV15	TGTGCCACCAGCAGAGGCCCGGAAAAACTGTTTTTT	CATSRGPEKLFF
TRBJ1-1	NA	NA	TRBV5-4	TGTGCCAGCGGTTTGGGGATTGGGGGGACTGAAGCTTTCTTT	CASGLGIGGTEAFF
TRBJ2-7	few	NA	TRBV6-1	TGTGCCAGCAGTGAAAGGGCAGTTTACGAGCAGTACTTC	CASSERAVYEQYF
TRBJ1-2	NA	NA	TRBV6-5	TGTGCCAGCACCCTCGGGGTCGCCTATGGCTACACCTTC	CASTLGVAYGYTF
TRBJ2-1	NA	TRBD1	TRBV11-2	TGTGCCAGCAGCTCAGGACAGGGGGCTGATGAGCAGTTCTTC	CASSSGQGADEQFF
TRBJ1-5	NA	TRBD1	TRBV7-2	TGTGCCAGCAGCTCCCGACAGGGTATGGTTCAGCCCCAGCATTTT	CASSSRQGMVQPQHF
TRBJ2-3	NA	TRBD2	TRBV18	TGTGCCAGCTCACCACTCCTAGCGGGAGGTTCGGATACGCAGTATTTT	CASSPLLAGGSDTQYF
TRBJ1-1	NA	TRBD1	TRBV29-1	TGCAGCGTCCGACAGGGGGATTTTGAAGCTTTCTTT	CSVRQGDFEAFF
TRBJ2-1	few	NA	TRBV14	TGTGCCAGCAGCCCCCCAGTCGTAGCGCTGAGGATCGATGAGCAGTTCTTC	CASSPPVVALRIDEQFF
TRBJ2-1	NA	NA	TRBV6-1	TGTGCCACAACGACTGGACCAGCCTACAATGAGCAGTTCTTC	CATTTGPAYNEQFF
TRBJ2-1	NA	TRBD2	TRBV7-2	TGTGCCAGCACCCCGAAGCTGCGCGGGAGGGATGAGCAGTTCTTC	CASTPKLRGRDEQFF
TRBJ2-5	NA	TRBD2	TRBV11-2	TGTGCCAGCAGCTTGGCCCAGCGGGGAAGGCAAGAGACCCAGTACTTC	CASSLAQRGRQETQYF
TRBJ2-7	NA	TRBD1	TRBV2	TGTGCCGTCAGGGGGTCCGGGACAGATTACTACGAGCAGTACTTC	CAVRGSGTDYYEQYF
TRBJ2-2	NA	NA	TRBV4-3	TGCGCCAGCAGCCAATGGGTTAACACCGGGGAGCTGTTTTTT	CASSQWVNTGELFF
TRBJ2-3	NA	NA	TRBV5-1	TGCGCCAGCAGCTTGGCCCGGGATACGCAGTATTTT	CASSLARDTQYF
TRBJ2-5	NA	NA	TRBV20-1	TGCAGTGCTAGCCCCCAAGAGACCCAGTACTTC	CSASPQETQYF
TRBJ2-1	NA	TRBD2	TRBV27	TGTGCCAGCAGTTCGTATAGCGGGGCCTACAATGAGCAGTTCTTC	CASSSYSGAYNEQFF
TRBJ2-6	NA	NA	TRBV28	TGTGCCAGCAGTGGGGCGGGCTCTGGGGCCAACGTCCTGACTTTC	CASSGAGSGANVLTF
TRBJ2-1	NA	TRBD1	TRBV2	TGTGCCAGCAGTGTTTTCCAGGGGGTGGATGAGCAGTTCTTC	CASSVFQGVDEQFF
TRBJ2-5	few	NA	TRBV7-2	TGTGCCAGCAGCTACCGGGACCAAGAGACCCAGTACTTC	CASSYRDQETQYF
TRBJ1-3	NA	NA	TRBV6-1	TGTGCCAGCAGTGCCCACTTACTGAGCGCCTCTGGAAACACCATATATTTT	CASSAHLLSASGNTIYF